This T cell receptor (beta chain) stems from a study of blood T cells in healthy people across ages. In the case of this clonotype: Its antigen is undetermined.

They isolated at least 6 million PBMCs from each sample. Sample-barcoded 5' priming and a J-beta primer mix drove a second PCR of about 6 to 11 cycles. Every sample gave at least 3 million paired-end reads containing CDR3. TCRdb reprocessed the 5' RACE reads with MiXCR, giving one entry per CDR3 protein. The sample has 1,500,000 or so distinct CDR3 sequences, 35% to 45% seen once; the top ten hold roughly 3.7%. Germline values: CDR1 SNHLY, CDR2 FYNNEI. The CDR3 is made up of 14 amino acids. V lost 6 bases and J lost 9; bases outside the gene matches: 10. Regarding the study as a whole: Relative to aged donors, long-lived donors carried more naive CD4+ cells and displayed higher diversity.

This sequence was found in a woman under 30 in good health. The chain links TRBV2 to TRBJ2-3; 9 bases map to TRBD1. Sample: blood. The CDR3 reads CASSTGQGIETQYF. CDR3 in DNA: TGTGCCAGCAGCACCGGACAGGGGATCGAGACGCAGTATTTT.